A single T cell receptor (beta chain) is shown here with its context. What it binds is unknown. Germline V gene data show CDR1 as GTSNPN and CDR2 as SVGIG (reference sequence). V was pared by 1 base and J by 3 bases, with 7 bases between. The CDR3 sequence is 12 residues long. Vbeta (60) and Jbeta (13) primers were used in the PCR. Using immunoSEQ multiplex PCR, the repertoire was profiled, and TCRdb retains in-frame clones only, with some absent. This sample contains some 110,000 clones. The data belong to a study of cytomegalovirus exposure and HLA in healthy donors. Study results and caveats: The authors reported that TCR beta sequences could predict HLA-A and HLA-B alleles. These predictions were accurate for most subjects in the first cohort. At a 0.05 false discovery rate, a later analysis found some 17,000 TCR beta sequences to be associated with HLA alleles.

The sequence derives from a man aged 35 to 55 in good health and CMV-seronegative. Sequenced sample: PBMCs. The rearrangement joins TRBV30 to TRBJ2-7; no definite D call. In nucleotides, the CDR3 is TGTGCCTGGAGTGGGAGCGTCTACGAGCAGTACTTC. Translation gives CAWSGSVYEQYF.